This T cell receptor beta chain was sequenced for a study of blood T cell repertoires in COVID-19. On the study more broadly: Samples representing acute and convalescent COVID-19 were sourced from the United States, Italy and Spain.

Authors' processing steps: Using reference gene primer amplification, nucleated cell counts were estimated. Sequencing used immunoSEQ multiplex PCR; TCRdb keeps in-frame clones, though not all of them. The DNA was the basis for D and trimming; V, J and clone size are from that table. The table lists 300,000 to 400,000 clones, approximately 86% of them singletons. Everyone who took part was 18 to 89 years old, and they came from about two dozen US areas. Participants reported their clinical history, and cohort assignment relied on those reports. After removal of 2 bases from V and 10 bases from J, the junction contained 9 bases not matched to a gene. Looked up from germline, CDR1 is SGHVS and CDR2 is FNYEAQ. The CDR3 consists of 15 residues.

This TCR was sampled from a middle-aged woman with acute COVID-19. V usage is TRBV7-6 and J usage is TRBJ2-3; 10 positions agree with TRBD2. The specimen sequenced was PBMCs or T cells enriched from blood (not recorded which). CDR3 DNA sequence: TGTGCCAGCAGCTTAAGTACTAGCGGGAACACTCCGCAGTATTTT. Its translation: CASSLSTSGNTPQYF.